The clone carrying this T cell receptor beta chain was seen a single time. Its antigen is unknown. V was cut by 0 bases and J by 9 bases, with 9 bases left in between. The germline V gene encodes CDR1 SGHVS and CDR2 FQNEAQ. This CDR3 has 13 amino acids. This sample was taken from a study of T-cell memory formation after mild COVID-19. Study-wide findings and caveats: Pre-infection memory showed some responding clones, and this suggested that cross-reactive memory joined.

MiXCR, applied by TCRdb to the 5' RACE reads, yields one record per CDR3 protein. This sample has roughly 150,000 distinct CDR3 sequences, with around 25% found just once. The sequencing sample was made of PBMCs or a T cell subset sorted from them (not recorded which). The chain uses TRBV7-8 and TRBJ2-1; D remains ambiguous. This TCR was recovered from an adult woman who had mild COVID-19 (a few samples of this study predate the infection). Cell type and time point are not known. As DNA, the CDR3 is TGTGCCAGCAGCTTAGCGATGACTGGTGAGCAGTTCTTC. Translating it yields CASSLAMTGEQFF.